This T cell receptor beta chain is drawn from a study of cytomegalovirus exposure and HLA in healthy donors. Regarding the study as a whole: Listed as cytomegalovirus-associated were roughly 180 TCR beta chains. TRBV6-2, TRBV6-3 and other indistinguishable V segments were excluded.

Details on this clone: Its antigen is not known.

Germline CDR1 SGHVS, CDR2 FNYEAQ. V was shortened by 5 bases and J by 5 bases, with 5 bases between the two germline ends. The CDR3 consists of 11 residues. With 60 Vbeta and 13 Jbeta primers, the PCR was carried out. The table came from immunoSEQ multiplex PCR; TCRdb's copy has only in-frame clones and leaves some out. The repertoire holds tens of thousands of clones, with 80% as singletons. All donors participated as healthy donors of bone marrow. The sequence was collected from a woman between 45 and 65 years old in good health and CMV-seropositive. The sample was PBMCs. The rearrangement links TRBV7-6 to TRBJ2-3; D is ambiguous. The CDR3 loop is CASSQQDTQYF. The CDR3 DNA sequence: TGTGCCAGCAGCCAACAAGATACGCAGTATTTT.